This TCR beta chain was observed in a study of T cells in Graves' hyperthyroidism and ophthalmopathy. The overall study: Before any treatment, at initial diagnosis, peripheral blood was collected.

This clonotype has at least ten counts. Its specificity is unknown. Amplified TCR beta CDR3 regions derived from RNA transcripts. First-round RT-PCR targeting the TCR CDR3 was performed with the HTBI primer set. TCRdb re-analysed the multiplex PCR reads in MiXCR, keeping a single row per CDR3 protein. Of about 370,000 distinct CDR3 sequences listed, about 16% are singletons. The V gene's germline CDR1 is LNHNV and CDR2 YYDKDF (reference sequence). The V gene end was trimmed by 5 bases and the J gene end by 6 bases; junction bases not matched to a gene: 10. The CDR3 loop spans 15 amino acids. General study findings and limits: Blood shared most expanded thyroid clonotypes above 0.001.

This sequence joins TRBV15 and TRBJ2-1; the match to TRBD1 covers 7 bases. The clonotype comes from an older woman with Graves' ophthalmopathy. The specimen was blood. CDR3 residues: CATSGHFWDSNEQFF. CDR3 DNA sequence: TGTGCCACCAGCGGCCACTTCTGGGACAGCAATGAGCAGTTCTTC.